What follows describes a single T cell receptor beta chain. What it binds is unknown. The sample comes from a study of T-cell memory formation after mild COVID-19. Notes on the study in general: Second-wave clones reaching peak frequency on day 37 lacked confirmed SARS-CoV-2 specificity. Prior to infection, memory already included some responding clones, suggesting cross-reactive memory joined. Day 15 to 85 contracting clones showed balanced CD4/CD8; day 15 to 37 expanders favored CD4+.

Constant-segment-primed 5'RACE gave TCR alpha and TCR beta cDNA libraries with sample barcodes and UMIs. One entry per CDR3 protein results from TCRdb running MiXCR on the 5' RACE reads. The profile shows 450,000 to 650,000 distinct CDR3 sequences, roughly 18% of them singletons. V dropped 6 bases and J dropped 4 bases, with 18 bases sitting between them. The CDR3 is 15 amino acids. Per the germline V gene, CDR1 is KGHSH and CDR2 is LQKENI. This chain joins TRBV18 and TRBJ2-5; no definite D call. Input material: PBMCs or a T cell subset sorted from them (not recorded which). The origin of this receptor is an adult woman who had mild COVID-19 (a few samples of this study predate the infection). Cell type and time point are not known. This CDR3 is CASSRMNGPGETQYF. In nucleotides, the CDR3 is TGTGCCAGCTCGCGCATGAACGGGCCCGGAGAGACCCAGTACTTC.